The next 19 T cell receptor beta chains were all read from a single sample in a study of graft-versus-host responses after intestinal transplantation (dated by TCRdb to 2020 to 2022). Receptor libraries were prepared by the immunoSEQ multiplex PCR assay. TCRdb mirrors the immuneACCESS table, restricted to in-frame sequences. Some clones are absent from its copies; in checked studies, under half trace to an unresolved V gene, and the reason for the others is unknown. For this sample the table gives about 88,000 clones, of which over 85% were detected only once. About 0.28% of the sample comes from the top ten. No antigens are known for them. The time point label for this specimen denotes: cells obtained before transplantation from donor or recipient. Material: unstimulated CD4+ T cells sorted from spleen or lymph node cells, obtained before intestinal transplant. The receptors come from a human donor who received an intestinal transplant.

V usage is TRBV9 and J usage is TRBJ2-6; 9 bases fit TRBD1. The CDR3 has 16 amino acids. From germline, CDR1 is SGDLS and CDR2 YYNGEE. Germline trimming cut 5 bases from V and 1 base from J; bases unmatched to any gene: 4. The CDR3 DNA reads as TGTGCCAGCAGAGGTGACAGGGGGTCTGGGGCCAACGTCCTGACTTTC. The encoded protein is CASRGDRGSGANVLTF.

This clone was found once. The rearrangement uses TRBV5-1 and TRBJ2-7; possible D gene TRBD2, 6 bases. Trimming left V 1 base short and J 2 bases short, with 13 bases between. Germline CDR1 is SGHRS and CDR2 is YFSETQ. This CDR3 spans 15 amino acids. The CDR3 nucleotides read TGCGCCAGCAGCTTGAGGGCGGGGCAGACCTACGAGCAGTACTTC. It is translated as CASSLRAGQTYEQYF.

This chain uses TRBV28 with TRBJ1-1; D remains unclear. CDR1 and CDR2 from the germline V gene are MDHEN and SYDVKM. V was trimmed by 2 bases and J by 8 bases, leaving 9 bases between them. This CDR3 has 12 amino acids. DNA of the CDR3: TGTGCCAGCAGTTTACCTTGGATAGAAGCTTTCTTT. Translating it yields CASSLPWIEAFF.

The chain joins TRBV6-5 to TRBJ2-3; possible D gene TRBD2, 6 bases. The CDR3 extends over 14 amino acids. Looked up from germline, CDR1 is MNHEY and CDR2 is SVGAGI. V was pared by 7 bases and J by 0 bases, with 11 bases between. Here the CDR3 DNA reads TGTGCCAGCACCGGACTACTAAGCACAGATACGCAGTATTTT. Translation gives CASTGLLSTDTQYF.

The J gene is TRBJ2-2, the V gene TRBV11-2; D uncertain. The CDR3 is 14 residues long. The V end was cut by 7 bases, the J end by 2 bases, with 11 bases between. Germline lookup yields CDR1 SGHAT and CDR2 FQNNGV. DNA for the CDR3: TGTGCCAGCACCCACGGACGTAACACCGGGGAGCTGTTTTTT. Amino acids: CASTHGRNTGELFF.

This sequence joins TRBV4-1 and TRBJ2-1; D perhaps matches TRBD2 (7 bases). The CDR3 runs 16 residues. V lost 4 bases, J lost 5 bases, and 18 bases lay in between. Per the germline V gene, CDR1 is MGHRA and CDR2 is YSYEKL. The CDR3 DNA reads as TGCGCCAGCAGCCTAGGGGGGCGGGAGATCAACAATGAGCAGTTCTTC. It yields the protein CASSLGGREINNEQFF.

CDR3 protein: CAWSVRLAQETQYF. For the CDR3, the DNA is TGTGCCTGGAGTGTACGGTTAGCTCAAGAGACCCAGTACTTC. V usage is TRBV30 and J usage is TRBJ2-5; D gene uncertain. The CDR3 is 14 residues long. CDR1 is GTSNPN and CDR2 is SVGIG in the germline V gene (reference sequence). V lost 0 bases and J lost 2, with 10 bases in between.

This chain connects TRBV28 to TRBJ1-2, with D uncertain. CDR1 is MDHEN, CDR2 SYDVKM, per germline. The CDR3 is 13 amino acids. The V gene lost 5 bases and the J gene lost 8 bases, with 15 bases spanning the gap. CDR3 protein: CASSLPLRRGYTF. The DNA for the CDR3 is TGTGCCAGCAGTCTCCCCCTTAGAAGAGGCTACACCTTC.

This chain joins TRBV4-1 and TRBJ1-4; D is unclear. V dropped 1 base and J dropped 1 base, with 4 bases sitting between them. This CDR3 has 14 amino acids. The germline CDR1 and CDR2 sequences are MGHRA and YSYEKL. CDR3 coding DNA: TGCGCCAGCAGCCAAGGAGGAACTAATGAAAAACTGTTTTTT. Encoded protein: CASSQGGTNEKLFF.

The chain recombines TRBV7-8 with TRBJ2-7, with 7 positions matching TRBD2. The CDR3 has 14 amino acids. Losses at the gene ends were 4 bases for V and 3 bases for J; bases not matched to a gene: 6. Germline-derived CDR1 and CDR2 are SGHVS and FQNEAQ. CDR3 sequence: CASSWGGRNYEQYF. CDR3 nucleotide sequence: TGTGCCAGCAGCTGGGGGGGTCGGAACTACGAGCAGTACTTC.

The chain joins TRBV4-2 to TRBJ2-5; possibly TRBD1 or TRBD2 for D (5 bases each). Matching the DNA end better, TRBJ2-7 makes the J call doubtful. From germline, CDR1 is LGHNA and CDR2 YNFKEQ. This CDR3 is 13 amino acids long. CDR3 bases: TGTGCCAGCAGCCAAGAGGGGGACTACGAGCAGTACTTC. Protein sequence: CASSQEGDYEQYF.

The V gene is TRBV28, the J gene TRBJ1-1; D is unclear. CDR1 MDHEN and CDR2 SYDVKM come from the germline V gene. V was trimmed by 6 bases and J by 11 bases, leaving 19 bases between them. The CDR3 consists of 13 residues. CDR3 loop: CASSLFGGIDAFF. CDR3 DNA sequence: TGTGCCAGCAGCCTTTTTGGAGGGATCGATGCTTTCTTT. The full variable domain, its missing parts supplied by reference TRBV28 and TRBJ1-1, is DVKVTQSSRYLVKRTGEKVFLECVQDMDHENMFWYRQDPGLGLRLIYFSYDVKMKEKGDIPEGYSVSREKKERFSLILESASTNQTSMYLCASSLFGGIDAFFGQGTRLTVV.

CDR3 in amino acids: CASSPTILSYNEQFF. The DNA for the CDR3 is TGTGCCAGCAGCCCGACTATCCTTTCCTACAATGAGCAGTTCTTC. V is TRBV4-2 and J is TRBJ2-1; D may be TRBD2 (5 bases). The V and J ends lost 4 bases and 1 base respectively, with 11 bases between them. Germline values: CDR1 LGHNA, CDR2 YNFKEQ. The CDR3 sequence is 15 residues long.

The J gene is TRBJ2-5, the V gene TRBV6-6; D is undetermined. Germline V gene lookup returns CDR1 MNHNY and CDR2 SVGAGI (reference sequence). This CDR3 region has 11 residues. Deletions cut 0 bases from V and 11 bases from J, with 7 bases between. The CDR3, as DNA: TGTGCCAGCAGTTACTCAGGGTATCAGTACTTC. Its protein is CASSYSGYQYF.

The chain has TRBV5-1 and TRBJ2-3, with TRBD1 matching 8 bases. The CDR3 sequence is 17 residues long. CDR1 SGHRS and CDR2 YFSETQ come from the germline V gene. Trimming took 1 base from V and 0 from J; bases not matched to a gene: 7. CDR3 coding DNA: TGCGCCAGCAGCTTGCCGGGGACAGGTGTTAGCACAGATACGCAGTATTTT. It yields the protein CASSLPGTGVSTDTQYF.

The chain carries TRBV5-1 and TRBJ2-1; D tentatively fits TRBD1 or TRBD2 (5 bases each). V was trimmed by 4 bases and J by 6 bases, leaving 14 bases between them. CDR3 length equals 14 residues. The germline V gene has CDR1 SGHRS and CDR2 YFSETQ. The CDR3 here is CASSTGPTANEQFF. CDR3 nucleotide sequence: TGCGCCAGCAGCACGGGGCCCACGGCCAATGAGCAGTTCTTC. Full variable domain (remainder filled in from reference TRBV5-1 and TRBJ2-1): KAGVTQTPRYLIKTRGQQVTLSCSPISGHRSVSWYQQTPGQGLQFLFEYFSETQRNKGNFPGRFSGRQFSNSRSEMNVSTLELGDSALYLCASSTGPTANEQFFGPGTRLTVL.

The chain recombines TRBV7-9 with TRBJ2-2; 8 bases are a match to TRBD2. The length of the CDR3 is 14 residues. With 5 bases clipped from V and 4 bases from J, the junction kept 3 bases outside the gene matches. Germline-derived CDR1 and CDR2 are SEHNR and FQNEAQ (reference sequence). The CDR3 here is CASSPLAGTGELFF. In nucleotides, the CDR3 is TGTGCCAGCAGCCCTCTAGCGGGCACCGGGGAGCTGTTTTTT.

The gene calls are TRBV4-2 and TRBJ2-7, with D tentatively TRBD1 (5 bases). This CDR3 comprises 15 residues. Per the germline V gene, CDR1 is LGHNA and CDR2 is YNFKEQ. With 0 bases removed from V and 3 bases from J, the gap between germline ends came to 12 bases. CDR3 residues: CASSQDLAGRYEQYF. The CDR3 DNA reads TGTGCCAGCAGCCAAGATCTCGCAGGGCGCTACGAGCAGTACTTC.

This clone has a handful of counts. The CDR3 is CASSYSGGTGELFF. The CDR3 DNA sequence: TGCGCCAGCAGCTACTCGGGGGGGACCGGGGAGCTGTTTTTT. The chain recombines TRBV5-1 with TRBJ2-2; 8 bases match TRBD2. The CDR3 consists of 14 residues. Germline V CDR1 and CDR2: SGHRS, YFSETQ. Trimming removed 3 bases from V and 5 bases from J; junction bases left unmatched: 3.